This TCR beta chain was sequenced in a study of blood T cell repertoires in COVID-19. Clones were read by immunoSEQ multiplex PCR, and TCRdb kept only the in-frame ones, dropping some. The sample records 410,000 or so clones, approximately 91% being singletons. Those enrolled in Seattle joined during active infection and were followed longitudinally afterward. CDR3 size: 15 residues. The specimen was peripheral blood. This sequence originates from a woman in her thirties or forties with COVID-19, enrolled during active disease. The V gene is TRBV21-1, the J gene TRBJ1-3; the table's TRBD1 call for D was not verified on the DNA. TRBV21-1 is a documented pseudogene. The DNA for the CDR3 is TGTGCCAGCAGCGGACAGGGGGCGAGGGGAAACACCATATATTTT. This gives the protein CASSGQGARGNTIYF.